Below are 5 T cell receptor beta chains sequenced from a single sample in a study of cytomegalovirus exposure and HLA in healthy donors. Researchers ran the PCR with 60 Vbeta and 13 Jbeta primers. Clones were read by immunoSEQ multiplex PCR, and TCRdb kept only the in-frame ones, dropping some. The sample shows 200,000 to 250,000 clones, 70% to 85% of them seen only once. Sequenced sample: PBMCs. Receptor source: a girl aged 2 to 10 in good health and CMV-seronegative.

The chain is built from TRBV6-5 and TRBJ1-2; 9 bases are shared with TRBD1. CDR1 is MNHEY and CDR2 is SVGAGI in the germline V gene. The CDR3 runs 13 residues. The trim removed 6 bases at V and 7 bases at J, leaving 6 bases unmatched. The CDR3 reads CASSPQGARGYTF. The DNA of the CDR3 is TGTGCCAGCAGCCCACAGGGGGCCCGTGGCTACACCTTC.

The chain recombines TRBV5-1 with TRBJ2-3; D not resolved. CDR3 size: 15 residues. V was shortened by 1 base and J by 2 bases, with 11 bases between the two germline ends. CDR1 and CDR2 (germline): SGHRS, YFSETQ. The CDR3 sequence is CASSLFRPDTDTQYF. The CDR3, as DNA: TGCGCCAGCAGCTTGTTCAGGCCAGACACAGATACGCAGTATTTT. Full variable domain (outside the CDR3, taken from reference TRBV5-1 and TRBJ2-3): KAGVTQTPRYLIKTRGQQVTLSCSPISGHRSVSWYQQTPGQGLQFLFEYFSETQRNKGNFPGRFSGRQFSNSRSEMNVSTLELGDSALYLCASSLFRPDTDTQYFGPGTRLTVL.

This clone was seen once. V and J are TRBV30 and TRBJ2-7; tentatively, D is TRBD1 (5 bases). This CDR3 region has 13 residues. The germline gives CDR1 GTSNPN, CDR2 SVGIG (reference sequence). The V end was cut by 0 bases, the J end by 5 bases, with 11 bases between. CDR3 sequence: CAWSVLWGDEQYF. DNA of the CDR3: TGTGCCTGGAGTGTACTGTGGGGCGACGAGCAGTACTTC.

The chain uses TRBV5-6 and TRBJ2-1, with D unclear. Germline V gene sequence: CDR1 SGHDT, CDR2 YYEEEE. The V gene lost 6 bases and the J gene lost 0 bases, with 10 bases spanning the gap. The CDR3 has 14 residues. The CDR3 region is CASIQTSSYNEQFF. In nucleotides, the CDR3 is TGTGCCAGCATCCAGACAAGCTCCTACAATGAGCAGTTCTTC.

This clone turned up a few times. The rearrangement joins TRBV11-2 to TRBJ2-7, with a tentative D call TRBD2 (6 bases). V lost 1 base, J lost 0 bases, and 13 bases lay in between. The germline gives CDR1 SGHAT, CDR2 FQNNGV. There are 16 residues in the CDR3. Written as DNA, the CDR3 is TGTGCCAGCAGCTTAGTGGCTAGCGAGAACTCCTACGAGCAGTACTTC. It translates to CASSLVASENSYEQYF.